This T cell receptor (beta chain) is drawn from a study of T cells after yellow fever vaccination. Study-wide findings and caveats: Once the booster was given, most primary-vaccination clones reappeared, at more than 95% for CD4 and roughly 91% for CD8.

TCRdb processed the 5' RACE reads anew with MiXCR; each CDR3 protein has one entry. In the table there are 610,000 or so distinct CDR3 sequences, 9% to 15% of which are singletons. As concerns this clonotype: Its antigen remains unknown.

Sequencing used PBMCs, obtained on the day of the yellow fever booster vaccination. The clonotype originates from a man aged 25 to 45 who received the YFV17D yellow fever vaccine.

The CDR3 sequence: CASSDTSGRRTDTQYF. The CDR3 nucleotides read TGCGCCAGCAGCGATACTAGCGGGAGACGTACAGATACGCAGTATTTT. The chain uses TRBV5-1 and TRBJ2-3; TRBD2 matches 11 bases. The CDR3 is made up of 16 amino acids. Per the germline V gene, CDR1 is SGHRS and CDR2 is YFSETQ. The V gene end was trimmed by 4 bases and the J gene end by 3 bases; junction bases not matched to a gene: 7.